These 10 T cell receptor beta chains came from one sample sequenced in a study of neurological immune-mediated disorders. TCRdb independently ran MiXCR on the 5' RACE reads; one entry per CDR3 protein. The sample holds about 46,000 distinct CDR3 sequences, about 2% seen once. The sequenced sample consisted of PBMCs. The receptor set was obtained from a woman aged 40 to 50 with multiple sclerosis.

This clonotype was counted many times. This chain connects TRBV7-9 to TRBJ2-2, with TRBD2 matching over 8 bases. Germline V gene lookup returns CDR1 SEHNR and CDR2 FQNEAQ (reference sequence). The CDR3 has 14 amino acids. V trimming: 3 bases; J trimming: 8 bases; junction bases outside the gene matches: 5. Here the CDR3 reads CASSFESGRGELFF. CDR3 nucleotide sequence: TGTGCCAGCAGCTTTGAAAGCGGGAGAGGGGAGCTGTTTTTT.

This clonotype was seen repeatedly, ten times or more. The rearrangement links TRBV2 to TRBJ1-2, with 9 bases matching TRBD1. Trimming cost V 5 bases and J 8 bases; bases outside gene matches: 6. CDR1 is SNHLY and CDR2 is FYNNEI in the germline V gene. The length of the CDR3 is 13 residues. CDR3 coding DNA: TGTGCCAGCAGTCGGACAGGGGTTCGAGGCTACACCTTC. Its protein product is CASSRTGVRGYTF.

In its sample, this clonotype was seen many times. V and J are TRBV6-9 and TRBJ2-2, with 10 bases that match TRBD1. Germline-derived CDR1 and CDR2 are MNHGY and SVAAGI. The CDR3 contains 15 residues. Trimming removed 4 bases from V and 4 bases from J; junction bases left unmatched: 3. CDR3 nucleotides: TGTGCCAGCAGTTGCAGGGACAGGGGCACCGGGGAGCTGTTTTTT. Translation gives CASSCRDRGTGELFF.

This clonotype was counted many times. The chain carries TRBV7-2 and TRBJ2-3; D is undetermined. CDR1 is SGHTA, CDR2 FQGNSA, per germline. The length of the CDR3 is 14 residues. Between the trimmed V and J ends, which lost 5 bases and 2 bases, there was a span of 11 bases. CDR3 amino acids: CASSPLWYTDTQYF. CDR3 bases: TGTGCCAGCAGCCCCCTGTGGTACACAGATACGCAGTATTTT.

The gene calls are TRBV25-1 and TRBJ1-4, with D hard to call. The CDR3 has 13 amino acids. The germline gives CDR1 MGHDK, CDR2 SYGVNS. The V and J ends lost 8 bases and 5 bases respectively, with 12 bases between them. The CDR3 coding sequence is TGTGCCAGCTACCAAGGCGCCAATGAAAAACTGTTTTTT. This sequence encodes CASYQGANEKLFF.

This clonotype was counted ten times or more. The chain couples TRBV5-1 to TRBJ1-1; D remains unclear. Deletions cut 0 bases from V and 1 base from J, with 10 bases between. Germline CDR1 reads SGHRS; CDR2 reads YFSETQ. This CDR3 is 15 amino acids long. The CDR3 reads CASSLGGVGNTEAFF. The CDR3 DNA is TGCGCCAGCAGCTTGGGTGGGGTGGGGAACACTGAAGCTTTCTTT.

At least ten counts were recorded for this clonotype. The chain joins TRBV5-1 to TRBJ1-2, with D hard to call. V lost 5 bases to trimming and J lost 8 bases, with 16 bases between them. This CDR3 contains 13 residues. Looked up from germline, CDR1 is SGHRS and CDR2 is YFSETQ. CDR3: CASRLAGRRGYTF. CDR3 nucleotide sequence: TGCGCCAGCAGACTGGCAGGTCGTCGCGGCTACACCTTC.

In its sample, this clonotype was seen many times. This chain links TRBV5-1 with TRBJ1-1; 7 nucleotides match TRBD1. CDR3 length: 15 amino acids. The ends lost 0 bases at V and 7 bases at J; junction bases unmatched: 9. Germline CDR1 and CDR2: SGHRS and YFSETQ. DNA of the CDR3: TGCGCCAGCAGCTTGGCCGGAGGAGGGGGCAGTGAAGCTTTCTTT. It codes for CASSLAGGGGSEAFF.

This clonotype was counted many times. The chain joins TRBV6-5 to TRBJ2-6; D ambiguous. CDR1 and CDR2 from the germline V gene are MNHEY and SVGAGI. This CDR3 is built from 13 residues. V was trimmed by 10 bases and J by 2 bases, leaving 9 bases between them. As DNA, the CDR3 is TGTGCCACCTCGATTGCTGGGGCCAACGTCCTGACTTTC. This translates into CATSIAGANVLTF.

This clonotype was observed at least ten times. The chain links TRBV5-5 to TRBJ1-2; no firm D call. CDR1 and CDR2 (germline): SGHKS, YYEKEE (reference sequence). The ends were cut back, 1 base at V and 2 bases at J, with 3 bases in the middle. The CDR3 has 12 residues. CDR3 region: CASSLQNYGYTF. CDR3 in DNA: TGTGCCAGCAGCTTGCAAAACTATGGCTACACCTTC.